Listed here is a single TCR beta chain. What it binds is unknown. Clones were sequenced by immunoSEQ multiplex PCR, and TCRdb holds only the in-frame ones, with some missing. The sample shows some 180,000 clones, roughly 91% of them seen only once. The data stem from a study of T cell responses to AZD1222 COVID-19 vaccine. Whole-study findings and limits: All repertoire sampling was performed exclusively after the peak T cell response. Most donors were white British, females outnumbered males, and clonal diversity was possibly underestimated.

The J segment lost 8 bases and the V segment lost 4 bases, leaving 3 bases of the junction unmatched. The CDR3 loop spans 12 amino acids. Germline V CDR1 and CDR2: MNHNY, SVGAGI (reference sequence). This TCR was sampled from an adult who received the MenACWY meningococcal vaccine as a control. The material sequenced was peripheral blood, taken 28 days after the second dose of the MenACWY control vaccine. V is TRBV6-6 and J is TRBJ1-2, with 8 bases matching TRBD1. The CDR3 region is CASSSTGGGYTF. DNA for the CDR3: TGTGCCAGCAGTTCAACAGGGGGAGGCTACACCTTC.